The 13 T cell receptor beta chains reported below all come from one sample, sequenced in a study of shared clonotypes between healthy human individuals. Method: immunoSEQ multiplex PCR; TCRdb's copy keeps in-frame clones and lacks some. The table has almost 700,000 clones, roughly nine tenths seen once. CD8 cells regarded as naive lacked CD45RO, were positively chosen for CCR7, and omitted terminally differentiated effector memory CD45RA+ cells. Material: naive CD8+ T cells sorted from blood. The origin of the receptors is a man under 40 in good health.

The chain combines TRBV29-1 with TRBJ1-4, with D perhaps matching TRBD1 (6 bases). V gave up 1 base and J gave up 10 bases, with 10 bases separating them. The length of the CDR3 is 12 residues. Germline loops: CDR1 SQVTM, CDR2 ANQGSEA. In nucleotides, the CDR3 is TGCAGCGTTGAAGGAACAGGGACAAAACTGTTTTTT. Encoded protein: CSVEGTGTKLFF.

The chain carries TRBV13 and TRBJ2-7; no firm D call. The germline V gene has CDR1 PRHDT and CDR2 FYEKMQ (reference sequence). The CDR3 is 12 amino acids. The V end lost 0 bases, the J end lost 6 bases, and 6 bases lay between the germline ends. CDR3 nucleotide sequence: TGTGCCAGCAGCTTAGGATGGGGCGAGCAGTACTTC. Its protein product is CASSLGWGEQYF.

V gene TRBV28 combines with J gene TRBJ1-2; D is uncertain. Germline V gives CDR1 MDHEN, CDR2 SYDVKM. This CDR3 spans 15 amino acids. Deletions cut 6 bases from V and 1 base from J, with 15 bases between. This CDR3 is CASSASADFNYGYTF. The CDR3 bases are TGTGCCAGCAGCGCCTCAGCAGATTTTAACTATGGCTACACCTTC.

The V gene is TRBV20-1, the J gene TRBJ2-5; no clear D. TRBJ2-7 matches the DNA end more closely, so the J call is doubtful. Germline CDR1 DFQATT, CDR2 SNEGSKA (reference sequence). The CDR3 extends over 10 amino acids. Here the CDR3 DNA reads TGCAGTGCTAGGGAATACGAGCAGTACTTC. As protein: CSAREYEQYF.

V gene TRBV2 combines with J gene TRBJ2-3; 8 bases match TRBD2. The CDR3 length is 16 residues. Germline V gene lookup returns CDR1 SNHLY and CDR2 FYNNEI. J gave up 6 bases and V 9 bases, and 17 bases lay outside the gene matches. The CDR3 here is CARLKGGGGLADTQYF. CDR3 nucleotide sequence: TGTGCCAGACTGAAGGGTGGCGGGGGGCTGGCGGATACGCAGTATTTT.

This chain joins TRBV11-2 and TRBJ2-1, with TRBD2 matching 11 bases. Germline V gene data show CDR1 as SGHAT and CDR2 as FQNNGV. The V and J ends lost 4 bases and 3 bases, in that order; junction bases with no gene match: 5. This CDR3 is built from 16 residues. The CDR3 is CASSYGTSGFYNEQFF. The CDR3 DNA is TGTGCCAGCAGCTACGGGACTAGCGGTTTCTACAATGAGCAGTTCTTC.

The rearrangement joins TRBV5-1 to TRBJ2-7; D may correspond to TRBD1 or TRBD2 (5 bases each). Germline CDR1 reads SGHRS; CDR2 reads YFSETQ. The V gene lost 2 bases and the J gene lost 2 bases, with 11 bases spanning the gap. The CDR3 sequence is 14 residues long. DNA for the CDR3: TGCGCCAGCAGCTTCCTGGGACCGACCTACGAGCAGTACTTC. Translation: CASSFLGPTYEQYF. The full variable domain, rest sourced from reference TRBV5-1 and TRBJ2-7, is KAGVTQTPRYLIKTRGQQVTLSCSPISGHRSVSWYQQTPGQGLQFLFEYFSETQRNKGNFPGRFSGRQFSNSRSEMNVSTLELGDSALYLCASSFLGPTYEQYFGPGTRLTVT.

This chain uses TRBV19 with TRBJ2-2; the D gene is possibly TRBD1 (6 bases). The CDR3 is 19 residues long. Looked up from germline, CDR1 is LNHDA and CDR2 is SQIVND (reference sequence). The V and J ends lost 2 bases and 6 bases respectively, with 25 bases between them. The CDR3 loop reads CASSIFMGANREFSGELFF. CDR3 nucleotides: TGTGCCAGTAGTATATTCATGGGGGCAAACAGGGAATTCTCCGGGGAGCTGTTTTTT. The full variable domain, in which reference TRBV19 and TRBJ2-2 provide the parts outside the CDR3, is DGGITQSPKYLFRKEGQNVTLSCEQNLNHDAMYWYRQDPGQGLRLIYYSQIVNDFQKGDIAEGYSVSREKKESFPLTVTSAQKNPTAFYLCASSIFMGANREFSGELFFGEGSRLTVL.

This clone was counted between two and nine times. This chain connects TRBV27 to TRBJ2-7; 11 nucleotides match TRBD2. The CDR3 has 13 amino acids. V lost 6 bases and J lost 2; bases outside the gene matches: 0. Germline V gene sequence: CDR1 MNHEY, CDR2 SMNVEV (reference sequence). DNA of the CDR3: TGTGCCAGCAGACTAGCGGGAGCCTACGAGCAGTACTTC. It is translated as CASRLAGAYEQYF.

The chain links TRBV5-1 to TRBJ2-5, with 7 bases that match TRBD2. The CDR3 has 13 amino acids. Losses at the gene ends were 1 base for V and 4 bases for J; bases not matched to a gene: 1. Germline CDR1 is SGHRS and CDR2 is YFSETQ. In nucleotides, the CDR3 is TGCGCCAGCAGCTTGTGGGGGGGAGAGACCCAGTACTTC. It is translated as CASSLWGGETQYF.

J is TRBJ2-1 and V is TRBV19; 15 bases fit TRBD2. Germline V lookup: CDR1 LNHDA, CDR2 SQIVND (reference sequence). V lost 5 bases, J lost 0 bases, and 5 bases stayed unmatched. CDR3 length equals 18 residues. CDR3: CASSWTSGRDSSYNEQFF. In nucleotides, the CDR3 is TGTGCCAGTAGTTGGACTAGCGGGAGGGACAGCTCCTACAATGAGCAGTTCTTC.

The chain is built from TRBV2 and TRBJ2-1; D may be TRBD1 (6 bases). CDR1 is SNHLY, CDR2 FYNNEI, per germline. V gave up 1 base and J gave up 4 bases, with 14 bases separating them. The CDR3 extends over 16 amino acids. The CDR3 region has the DNA TGTGCCAGCAGTGAAGGTGGCAGGGGTAGATACAATGAGCAGTTCTTC. Its protein is CASSEGGRGRYNEQFF.

The rearrangement uses TRBV4-2 and TRBJ1-1; TRBD1 matches at 9 bases. J was trimmed by 6 bases and V by 4 bases; bases with no gene match: 9. CDR1 and CDR2 from the germline V gene are LGHNA and YNFKEQ. The CDR3 contains 15 residues. The CDR3 spells CASSPSGQGKAEAFF. The CDR3 DNA sequence: TGTGCCAGCAGCCCATCGGGACAGGGTAAGGCTGAAGCTTTCTTT.